This TCR beta chain was captured by sequencing in a study of OX40 agonist ivuxolimab in advanced cancers. The V end lost 0 bases, the J end lost 5 bases, and 17 bases lay between the germline ends. The germline V gene has CDR1 SGHNT and CDR2 YYREEE (reference sequence). The CDR3 covers 16 residues. The assay was immunoSEQ multiplex PCR, and TCRdb's table has in-frame clones only and misses some. The sample has fewer than 70,000 clones; roughly 84% are singletons. Sample: CD4+ or CD8+ T cells sorted from blood, taken in a trial of the OX40 agonist ivuxolimab. This sequence originates from an adult with an advanced solid tumor such as melanoma, head and neck, liver or kidney cancer. The chain carries TRBV5-4 and TRBJ2-5, with TRBD2 as a possible D gene (5 bases). Here the CDR3 reads CASSLVGVLIEETQYF. The CDR3 DNA follows: TGTGCCAGCAGCTTGGTCGGGGTACTCATCGAGGAGACCCAGTACTTC.